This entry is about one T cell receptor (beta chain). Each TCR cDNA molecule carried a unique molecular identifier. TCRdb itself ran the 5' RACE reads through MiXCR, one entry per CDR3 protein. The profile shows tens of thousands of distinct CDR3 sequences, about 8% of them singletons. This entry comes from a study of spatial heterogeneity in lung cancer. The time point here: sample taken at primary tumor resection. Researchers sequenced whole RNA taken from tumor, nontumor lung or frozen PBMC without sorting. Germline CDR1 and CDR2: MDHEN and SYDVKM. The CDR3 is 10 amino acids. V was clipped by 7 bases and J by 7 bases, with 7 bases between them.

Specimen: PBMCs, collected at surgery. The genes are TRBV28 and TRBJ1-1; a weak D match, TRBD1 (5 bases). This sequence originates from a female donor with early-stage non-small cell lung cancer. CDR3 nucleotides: TGTGCCAGCAAGGGGATTGAAGCTTTCTTT. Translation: CASKGIEAFF.